This section outlines one T cell receptor (beta chain) sequence together with its context. As processed by the authors: It was from reference gene primer amplification that nucleated cell counts were estimated. Clones were sequenced by immunoSEQ multiplex PCR, and TCRdb holds only the in-frame ones, with some missing. V and J calls and clone size follow that table, whereas D and trimming were derived from the DNA. The sample includes roughly 100,000 clones, about 80% of them seen just once. This record belongs to a study of blood T cell repertoires in COVID-19. Looking at the study overall: Italy, Spain and the United States were the sources of the convalescent and acute COVID-19 samples. T cells, B-cell-depleted T cells, or PBMCs provided the cDNA or gDNA that served as material.

V lost 0 bases to trimming and J lost 1 base, with 9 bases between them. The CDR3 consists of 15 residues. Germline CDR1 MNHNY, CDR2 SVGAGI (reference sequence). The chain employs TRBV6-6 and TRBJ2-5, with D possibly being TRBD2 (5 bases). The sequence was collected from a woman aged 70-85 years with acute or convalescent COVID-19. Sequencing was performed on peripheral blood. CDR3 in amino acids: CASSYSRLIQETQYF. Here the CDR3 DNA reads TGTGCCAGCAGTTACTCAAGACTAATCCAAGAGACCCAGTACTTC.